Presented here are 6 T cell receptor beta chains from one specimen sequenced in a study of PD-1 blockade in mismatch repair-deficient tumors. Sequenced by immunoSEQ multiplex PCR; TCRdb stores in-frame clones only, minus some. This sample has fewer than 100,000 clones, with about 85% found just once. The sample in question was peripheral blood, obtained 12 weeks after starting pembrolizumab. The source is an adult with mismatch repair-deficient cancer.

The gene calls are TRBV7-2 and TRBJ2-4; 8 bases match TRBD2. The CDR3 length is 16 residues. V lost 1 base and J lost 0; bases outside the gene matches: 2. Germline CDR1 and CDR2: SGHTA and FQGNSA. The CDR3 nucleotides read TGTGCCAGCAGCTTAGAGCTAGCGGGAGCCAAAAACATTCAGTACTTC. Its translation: CASSLELAGAKNIQYF.

J is TRBJ1-2 and V is TRBV6-1, with D possibly being TRBD1 (5 bases). Germline-derived CDR1 and CDR2 are MNHNS and SASEGT. Trimming shortened V by 6 bases and J by 7 bases, and 12 bases separated the two germline ends. The CDR3 loop spans 12 amino acids. CDR3 loop: CASRTEGAGYTF. The CDR3 region has the DNA TGTGCCAGCAGGACAGAAGGAGCTGGCTACACCTTC.

The chain couples TRBV5-1 to TRBJ2-5; D call uncertain. V dropped 3 bases and J dropped 2 bases, with 11 bases sitting between them. The CDR3 sequence is 14 residues long. CDR1 is SGHRS, CDR2 YFSETQ, per germline. The CDR3 loop is CASSSGPPQETQYF. CDR3 bases: TGCGCCAGCAGCTCTGGACCGCCGCAAGAGACCCAGTACTTC.

This rearrangement joins TRBV29-1 to TRBJ2-7, with 9 bases matching TRBD1. Germline V CDR1 and CDR2: SQVTM, ANQGSEA. The V gene end was trimmed by 7 bases and the J gene end by 5 bases; junction bases not matched to a gene: 12. The CDR3 has 14 amino acids. CDR3 region: CSAGGGQGTDEQYF. The CDR3 region has the DNA TGCAGCGCAGGGGGGGGACAGGGTACCGACGAGCAGTACTTC.

The rearrangement uses TRBV2 and TRBJ2-1, with 10 bases that match TRBD2. CDR3 length: 16 residues. Germline CDR1 and CDR2: SNHLY and FYNNEI. Trimming removed 2 bases from V and 3 bases from J; junction bases left unmatched: 4. The CDR3 spells CASSESSGGFYNEQFF. CDR3 in DNA: TGTGCCAGCAGTGAAAGTAGCGGGGGGTTCTACAATGAGCAGTTCTTC. Variable domain in full (rest from reference TRBV2 and TRBJ2-1): EPEVTQTPSHQVTQMGQEVILRCVPISNHLYFYWYRQILGQKVEFLVSFYNNEISEKSEIFDDQFSVERPDGSNFTLKIRSTKLEDSAMYFCASSESSGGFYNEQFFGPGTRLTVL.

The chain joins TRBV12-5 to TRBJ2-3; 7 bases are shared with TRBD2. Germline lookup yields CDR1 LGHNT and CDR2 FRNRAP. The CDR3 length is 15 residues. Unmatched junction bases numbered 8, after V lost 2 bases and J lost 6 bases. CDR3 residues: CASGLRGRGMDTQYF. The CDR3 DNA reads as TGTGCTAGTGGTTTGAGAGGGAGGGGCATGGATACGCAGTATTTT.